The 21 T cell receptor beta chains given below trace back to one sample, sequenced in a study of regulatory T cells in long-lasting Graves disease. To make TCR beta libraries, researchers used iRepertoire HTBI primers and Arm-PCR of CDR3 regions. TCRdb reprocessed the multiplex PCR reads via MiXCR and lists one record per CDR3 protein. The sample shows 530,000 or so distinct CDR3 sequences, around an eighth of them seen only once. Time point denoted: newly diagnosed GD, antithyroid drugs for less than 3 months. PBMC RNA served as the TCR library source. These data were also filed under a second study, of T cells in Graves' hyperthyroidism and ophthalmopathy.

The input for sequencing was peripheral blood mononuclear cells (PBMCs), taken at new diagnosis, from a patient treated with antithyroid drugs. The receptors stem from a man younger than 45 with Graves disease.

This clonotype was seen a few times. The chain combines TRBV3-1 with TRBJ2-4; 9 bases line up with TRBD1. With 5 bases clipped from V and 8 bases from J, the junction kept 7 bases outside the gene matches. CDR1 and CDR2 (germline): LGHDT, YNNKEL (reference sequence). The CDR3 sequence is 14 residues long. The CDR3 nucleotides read TGTGCCAGCAGCGACCGGGACAGGGCTTACATTCAGTACTTC. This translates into CASSDRDRAYIQYF. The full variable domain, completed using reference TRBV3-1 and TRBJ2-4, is DTAVSQTPKYLVTQMGNDKSIKCEQNLGHDTMYWYKQDSKKFLKIMFSYNNKELIINETVPNRFSPKSPDKAHLNLHINSLELGDSAVYFCASSDRDRAYIQYFGAGTRLSVL.

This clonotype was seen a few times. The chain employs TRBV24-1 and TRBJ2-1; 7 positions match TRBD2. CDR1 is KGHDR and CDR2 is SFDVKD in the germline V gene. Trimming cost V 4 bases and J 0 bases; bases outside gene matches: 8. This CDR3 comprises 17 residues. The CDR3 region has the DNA TGTGCCACCAGTGACGCCAAGCGGGGTAGCTCCTACAATGAGCAGTTCTTC. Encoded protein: CATSDAKRGSSYNEQFF.

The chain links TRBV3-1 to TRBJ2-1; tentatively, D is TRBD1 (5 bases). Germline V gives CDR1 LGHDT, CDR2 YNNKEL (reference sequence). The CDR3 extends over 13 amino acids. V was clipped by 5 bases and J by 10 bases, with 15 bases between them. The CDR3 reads CASSGDSFGEQFF. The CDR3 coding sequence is TGTGCCAGCAGCGGAGACAGCTTCGGCGAGCAGTTCTTC.

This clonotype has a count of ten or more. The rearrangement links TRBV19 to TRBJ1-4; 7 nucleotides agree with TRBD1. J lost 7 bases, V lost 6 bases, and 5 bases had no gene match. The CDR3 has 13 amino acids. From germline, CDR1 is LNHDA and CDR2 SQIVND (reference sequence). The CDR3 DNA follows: TGTGCCAGTAGCCGACAGGGAAGTGAAAAACTGTTTTTT. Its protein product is CASSRQGSEKLFF.

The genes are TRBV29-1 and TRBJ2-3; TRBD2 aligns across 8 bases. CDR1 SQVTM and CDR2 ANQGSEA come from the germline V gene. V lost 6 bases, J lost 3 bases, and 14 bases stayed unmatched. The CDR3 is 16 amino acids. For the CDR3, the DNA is TGCAGCGTCCTACACGGGAGGGCGGGGAAGACAGATACGCAGTATTTT. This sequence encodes CSVLHGRAGKTDTQYF.

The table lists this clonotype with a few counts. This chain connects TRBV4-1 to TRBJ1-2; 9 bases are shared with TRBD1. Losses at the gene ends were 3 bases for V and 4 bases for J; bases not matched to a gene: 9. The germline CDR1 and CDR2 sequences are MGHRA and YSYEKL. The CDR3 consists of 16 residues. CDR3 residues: CASSHVPPGQGYGYTF. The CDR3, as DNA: TGCGCCAGCAGCCATGTCCCCCCGGGACAGGGCTATGGCTACACCTTC.

The chain's CDR3 is CASREDWNTDTQYF. CDR3 nucleotides: TGTGCCAGTAGAGAGGACTGGAACACAGATACGCAGTATTTT. The V gene is TRBV19, the J gene TRBJ2-3, with D tentatively TRBD2 (5 bases). V gave up 6 bases and J gave up 2 bases, with 12 bases separating them. The CDR3 consists of 14 residues. Germline V gene lookup returns CDR1 LNHDA and CDR2 SQIVND (reference sequence).

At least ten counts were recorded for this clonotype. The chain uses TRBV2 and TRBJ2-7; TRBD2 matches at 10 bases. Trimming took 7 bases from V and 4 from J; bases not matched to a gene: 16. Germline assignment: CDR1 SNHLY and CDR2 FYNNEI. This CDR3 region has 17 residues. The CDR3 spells CASNSLREREGNYEQYF. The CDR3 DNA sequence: TGTGCCAGCAATTCCCTACGAGAGCGGGAGGGAAATTACGAGCAGTACTTC.

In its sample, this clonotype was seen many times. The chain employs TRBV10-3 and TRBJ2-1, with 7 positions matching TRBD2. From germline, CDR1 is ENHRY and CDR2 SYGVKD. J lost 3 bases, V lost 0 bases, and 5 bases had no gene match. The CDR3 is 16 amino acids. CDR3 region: CAISESGREVYNEQFF. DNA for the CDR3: TGTGCCATCAGTGAGTCGGGTCGGGAGGTCTACAATGAGCAGTTCTTC.

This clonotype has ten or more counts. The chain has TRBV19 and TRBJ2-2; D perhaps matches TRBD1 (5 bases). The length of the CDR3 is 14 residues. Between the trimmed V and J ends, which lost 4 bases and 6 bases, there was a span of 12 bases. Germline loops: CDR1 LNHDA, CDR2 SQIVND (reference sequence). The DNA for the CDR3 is TGTGCCAGTAGTAAGGCAGGGTCGGCCGGGGAGCTGTTTTTT. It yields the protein CASSKAGSAGELFF.

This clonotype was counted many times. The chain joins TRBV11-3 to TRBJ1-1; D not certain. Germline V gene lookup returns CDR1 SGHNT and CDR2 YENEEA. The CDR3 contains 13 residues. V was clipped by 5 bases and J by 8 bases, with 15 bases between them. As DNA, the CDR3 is TGTGCCAGCAGCCCCGGCCCGGGCTCGGAAGCTTTCTTT. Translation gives CASSPGPGSEAFF.

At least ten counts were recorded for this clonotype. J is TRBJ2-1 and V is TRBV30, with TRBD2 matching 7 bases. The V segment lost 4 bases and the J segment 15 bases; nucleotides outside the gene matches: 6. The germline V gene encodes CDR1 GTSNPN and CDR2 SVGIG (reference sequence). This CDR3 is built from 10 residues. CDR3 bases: TGTGCCTGGATGAAAGGCGGGAGGTTCTTC. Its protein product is CAWMKGGRFF.

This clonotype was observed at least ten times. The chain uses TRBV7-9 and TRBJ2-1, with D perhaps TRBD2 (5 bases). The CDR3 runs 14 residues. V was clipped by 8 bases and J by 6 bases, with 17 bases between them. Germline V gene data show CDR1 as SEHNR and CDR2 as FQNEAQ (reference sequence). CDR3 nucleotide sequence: TGTGCCAGCGCCCCCGAGGGCCGGGGCAATGAGCAGTTCTTC. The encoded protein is CASAPEGRGNEQFF. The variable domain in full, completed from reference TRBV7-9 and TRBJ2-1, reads DTGVSQNPRHKITKRGQNVTFRCDPISEHNRLYWYRQTLGQGPEFLTYFQNEAQLEKSRLLSDRFSAERPKGSFSTLEIQRTEQGDSAMYLCASAPEGRGNEQFFGPGTRLTVL.

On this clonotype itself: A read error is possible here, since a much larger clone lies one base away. CDR3 sequence: CACRGLLPLSTGELFF. In nucleotides, the CDR3 is TGTGCCTGCAGGGGTCTTCTACCATTGTCCACCGGGGAGCTGTTTTTT. The V call is TRBV6-1, the J call TRBJ2-2, with a weak D call TRBD1 (6 bases). Per the germline V gene, CDR1 is MNHNS and CDR2 is SASEGT. CDR3 size: 16 residues.

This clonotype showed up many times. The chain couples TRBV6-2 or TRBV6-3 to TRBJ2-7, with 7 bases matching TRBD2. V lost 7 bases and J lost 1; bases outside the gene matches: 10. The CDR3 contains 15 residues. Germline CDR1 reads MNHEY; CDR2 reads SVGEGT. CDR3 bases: TGTGCCAGCATCATAGGCGGGAGTCAGTCCTACGAGCAGTACTTC. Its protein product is CASIIGGSQSYEQYF.

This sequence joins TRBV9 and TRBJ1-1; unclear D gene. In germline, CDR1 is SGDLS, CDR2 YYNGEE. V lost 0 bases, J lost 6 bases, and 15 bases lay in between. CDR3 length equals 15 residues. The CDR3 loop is CASSVAGSGGSEAFF. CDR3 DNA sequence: TGTGCCAGCAGCGTAGCCGGGTCGGGAGGGTCTGAAGCTTTCTTT.

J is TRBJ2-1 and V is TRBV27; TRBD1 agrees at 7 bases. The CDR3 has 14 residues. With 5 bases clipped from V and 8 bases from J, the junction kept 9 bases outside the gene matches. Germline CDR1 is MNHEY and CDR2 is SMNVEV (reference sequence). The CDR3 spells CASSLRQGRDEQFF. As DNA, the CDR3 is TGTGCCAGCAGTCTTCGACAGGGACGCGATGAGCAGTTCTTC.

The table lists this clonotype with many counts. CDR3 loop: CASSPYTGDEQYF. CDR3 coding DNA: TGTGCCAGCAGCCCATACACAGGGGACGAGCAGTACTTC. V gene TRBV7-8 combines with J gene TRBJ2-7, with 7 bases that match TRBD1. Germline CDR1 is SGHVS and CDR2 is FQNEAQ. The CDR3 has 13 residues. After removal of 5 bases from V and 5 bases from J, the junction contained 6 bases not matched to a gene.

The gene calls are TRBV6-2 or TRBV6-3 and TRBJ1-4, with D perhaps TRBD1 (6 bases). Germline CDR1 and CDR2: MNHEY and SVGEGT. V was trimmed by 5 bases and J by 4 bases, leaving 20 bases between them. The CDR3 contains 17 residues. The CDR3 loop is CASSEPSGGHINEKLFF. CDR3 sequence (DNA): TGTGCCAGCAGTGAACCTTCCGGGGGGCACATTAATGAAAAACTGTTTTTT.

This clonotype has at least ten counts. CDR3: CAISPGTSGFYEQYF. The CDR3 region has the DNA TGTGCCATCAGTCCCGGGACTAGCGGCTTCTACGAGCAGTACTTC. The V call is TRBV10-3, the J call TRBJ2-7; 11 bases are a match to TRBD2. V dropped 5 bases and J dropped 3; count of bases not matched to a gene: 6. CDR1 is ENHRY, CDR2 SYGVKD, per germline. This CDR3 spans 15 amino acids.

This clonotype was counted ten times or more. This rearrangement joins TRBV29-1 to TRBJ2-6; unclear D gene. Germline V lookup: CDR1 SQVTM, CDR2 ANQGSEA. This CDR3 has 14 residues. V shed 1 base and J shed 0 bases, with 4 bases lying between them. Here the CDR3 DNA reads TGCAGCGTTGAAGCACCCTCTGGGGCCAACGTCCTGACTTTC. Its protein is CSVEAPSGANVLTF.